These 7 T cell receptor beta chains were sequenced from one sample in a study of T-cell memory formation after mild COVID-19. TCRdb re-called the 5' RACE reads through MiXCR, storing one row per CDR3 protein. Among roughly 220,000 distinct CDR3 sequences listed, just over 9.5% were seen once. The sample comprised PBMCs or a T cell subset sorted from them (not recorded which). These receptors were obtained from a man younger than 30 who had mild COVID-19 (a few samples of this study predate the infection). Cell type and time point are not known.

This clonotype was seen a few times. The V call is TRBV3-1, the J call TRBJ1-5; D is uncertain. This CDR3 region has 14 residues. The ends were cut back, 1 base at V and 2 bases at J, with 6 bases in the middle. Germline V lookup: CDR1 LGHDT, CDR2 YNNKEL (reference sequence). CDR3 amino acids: CASSQAGRNQPQHF. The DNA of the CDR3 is TGTGCCAGCAGCCAAGCAGGACGCAATCAGCCCCAGCATTTT.

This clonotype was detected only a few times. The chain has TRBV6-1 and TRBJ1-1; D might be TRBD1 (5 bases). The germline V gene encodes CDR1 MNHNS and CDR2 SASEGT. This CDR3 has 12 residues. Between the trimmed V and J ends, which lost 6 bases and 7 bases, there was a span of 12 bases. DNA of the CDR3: TGTGCCAGCAGCCTCTGGGACGATGAAGCTTTCTTT. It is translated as CASSLWDDEAFF.

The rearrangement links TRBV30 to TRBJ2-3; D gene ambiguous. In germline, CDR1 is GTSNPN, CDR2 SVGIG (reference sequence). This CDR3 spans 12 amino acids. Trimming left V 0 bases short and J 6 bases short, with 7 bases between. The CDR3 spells CAWSVIRDTQYF. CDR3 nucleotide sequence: TGTGCCTGGAGTGTAATAAGGGATACGCAGTATTTT.

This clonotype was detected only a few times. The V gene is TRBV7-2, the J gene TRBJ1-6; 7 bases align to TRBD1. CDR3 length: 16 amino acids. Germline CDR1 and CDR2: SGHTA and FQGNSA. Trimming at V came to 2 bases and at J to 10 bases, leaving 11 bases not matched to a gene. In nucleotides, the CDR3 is TGTGCCAGCAGCTTAAGGCAACAGGGGTCAGGGTCACCCCTCCACTTT. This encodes CASSLRQQGSGSPLHF.

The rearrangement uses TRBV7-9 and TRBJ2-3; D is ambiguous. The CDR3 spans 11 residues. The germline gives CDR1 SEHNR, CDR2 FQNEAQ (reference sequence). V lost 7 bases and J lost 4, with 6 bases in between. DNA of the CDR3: TGTGCCAGCACCCCGGCAGATACGCAGTATTTT. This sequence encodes CASTPADTQYF.

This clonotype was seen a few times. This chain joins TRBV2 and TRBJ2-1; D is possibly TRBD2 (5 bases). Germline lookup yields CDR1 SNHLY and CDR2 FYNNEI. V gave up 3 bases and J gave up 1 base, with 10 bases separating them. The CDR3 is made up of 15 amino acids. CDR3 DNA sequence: TGTGCCAGCAGTGAGTCTAGCCGATCCTACAATGAGCAGTTCTTC. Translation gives CASSESSRSYNEQFF.

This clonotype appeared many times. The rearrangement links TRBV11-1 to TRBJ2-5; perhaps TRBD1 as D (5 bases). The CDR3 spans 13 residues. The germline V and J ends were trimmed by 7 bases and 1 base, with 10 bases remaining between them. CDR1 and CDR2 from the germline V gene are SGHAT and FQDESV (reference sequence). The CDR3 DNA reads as TGTGCCAGCACCCAGGGTTTCCAAGAGACCCAGTACTTC. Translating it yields CASTQGFQETQYF.